Sequencing of this T cell receptor (beta chain) was carried out in a study of cytomegalovirus exposure and HLA in healthy donors. PCR was performed using 60 Vbeta and 13 Jbeta primers. Profiling relied on immunoSEQ multiplex PCR, and the TCRdb table lists in-frame clones only, not all of them. The repertoire has approximately 210,000 clones, 70% to 80% of them found once; the top ten carry approximately 2.1%. CDR1 is SQVTM and CDR2 is ANQGSEA in the germline V gene. This CDR3 spans 13 amino acids. V shed 7 bases and J 1 base; nucleotides not matched to a gene: 4. The receptor was isolated from a woman aged 25 to 39 in good health and CMV-seropositive. Sequenced material: PBMCs. The chain links TRBV29-1 to TRBJ1-1; TRBD1 matches at 9 bases. This CDR3 reads CSGGDRENTEAFF. The CDR3 DNA reads TGCAGCGGGGGGGACAGGGAGAACACTGAAGCTTTCTTT.